The clone carrying this TCR beta chain was observed once. The antigen is not known. The sample is drawn from a study of cytomegalovirus exposure and HLA in healthy donors. The PCR ran on 60 Vbeta and 13 Jbeta primers. This table comes from immunoSEQ multiplex PCR, and its TCRdb copy is limited to in-frame clones, with some not included. There are 70,000 to 95,000 clones in the sample; around 74% occur only once, and around a tenth lies in the top ten. Trimming took 5 bases from V and 8 from J, leaving 16 bases between them. The CDR3 has 14 amino acids. CDR1 is SGHTA and CDR2 is FQGNSA in the germline V gene. Notes on the study in general: An analysis that was carried out later associated 15,000 to 20,000 TCR beta sequences with HLA alleles at 0.05 false discovery rate.

The receptor comes from a young man in good health and CMV-seropositive. The specimen sequenced was PBMCs. The chain combines TRBV7-2 with TRBJ1-5; D is possibly TRBD1 (5 bases). The CDR3 sequence: CASSLMGGGEPQHF. The DNA for the CDR3 is TGTGCCAGCAGCCTTATGGGGGGTGGGGAGCCCCAGCATTTT.